This T cell receptor beta chain derives from a study of T cells in women clearing cervical HPV infection. Study background: Case blood was drawn a median roughly 160 days after lesion detection. Overall study findings and caveats: CIN3+ cases had significantly higher TCR repertoire richness than controls, but evenness did not differ. Associations may precede or follow infection; HPV-specific or memory T cells were not isolated. Combining TCR richness with V gene abundances gave roughly 0.84 AUC.

Germline V gene data show CDR1 as KGHSH and CDR2 as LQKENI. V lost 4 bases to trimming and J lost 2 bases, with 15 bases between them. The length of the CDR3 is 16 residues. On this clone: Its target is not known. The read is 3 residues too short to cover the CDR3 end, so that end is filled in from the germline J gene.

Profiled with immunoSEQ multiplex PCR; TCRdb holds only in-frame clones, not every one. Here the sample table reports over 20,000 clones. V and J are TRBV18 and TRBJ2-1; possible D gene TRBD1, 6 bases. Sequences were obtained from blood buffy coat. This receptor was identified in a woman between 18 and 69 years old with a cervical HPV16 infection that either progressed to CIN3+ or cleared (not recorded which). CDR3 DNA, as far as it was read: TGTGCCAGCTCACAAGCCCGGGACACACCCTACAATGAG. This codes for CASSQARDTPYNE. The CDR3 in full is CASSQARDTPYNEQFF.